The clone carrying this T cell receptor (beta chain) was seen a handful of times. Antigen specificity is unknown. The data derive from a study of blood T cells in healthy people across ages. Then a second PCR, running about 6 to 12 cycles, was carried out with a sample-barcoded 5' primer and a J-beta primer mix. Each cDNA molecule received a tag from a template-switch adaptor that had 12 random nucleotides. From the 5' RACE reads, TCRdb called clonotypes with MiXCR, one entry per CDR3 protein. The table has about 1.7 million distinct CDR3 sequences, under 30% seen once. Study-level findings and limits: With age, beta diversity per million T cells declined roughly linearly, significantly by 40.

V lost 0 bases, J lost 0 bases, and 10 bases lay in between. The germline V gene has CDR1 SGHRS and CDR2 YFSETQ. The length of the CDR3 is 15 residues. This TCR was sampled from a woman aged 25 to 39 in good health. The sample taken for sequencing was blood. The J gene is TRBJ2-7, the V gene TRBV5-1; D not certain. In nucleotides, the CDR3 is TGCGCCAGCAGCTTGGGCTCCGCTCCCTCCTACGAGCAGTACTTC. This codes for CASSLGSAPSYEQYF.